This entry describes one T cell receptor beta chain. This sample is drawn from a study of T-cell reconstitution after alpha-beta-depleted transplantation in children. Germline V gives CDR1 MGHRA, CDR2 YSYEKL. The V and J ends lost 1 base and 8 bases, in that order; junction bases with no gene match: 6. This CDR3 is built from 15 residues. Preparation of the TCRbeta library involved a method that used unique molecular identifiers. TCRdb used MiXCR to reprocess the PCR reads, holding one entry per CDR3 protein. Here the sample spans some 600,000 distinct CDR3 sequences, approximately 17% being singletons.

The sample consisted of PBMCs from the stem cell graft donor, taken from the stem cell graft. The rearrangement uses TRBV4-1 and TRBJ1-2; 11 positions agree with TRBD1. The receptor comes from a human donor who donated a stem cell graft to a child with acute myeloid leukemia. In DNA form, the CDR3 reads TGCGCCAGCAGCCAAGCCGGACAGGGGGCAGGAGGCTACACCTTC. Translation gives CASSQAGQGAGGYTF.